This TCR beta chain was retrieved from a study of blood T cell repertoires in COVID-19. At the level of the study: Whether acute or convalescent, the COVID-19 samples came from the United States, Italy and Spain. Nucleic acid was either cDNA or gDNA, and it came from T cells, B-cell-depleted T cells, or PBMCs.

As handled by the study authors: Nucleated cell counts were estimated from reference gene primer amplification. The method was immunoSEQ multiplex PCR; TCRdb's version includes in-frame clones alone and lacks a portion of them. The V and J calls and clone size are taken from that table; D and trimming were inferred from the DNA. The sample lists over 250,000 clones, approximately 86% occurring once. This CDR3 is 13 amino acids long. Germline values: CDR1 SEHNR, CDR2 FQNEAQ (reference sequence). V lost 5 bases and J lost 6, with 11 bases in between. The receptor was isolated from a woman aged 18-29 years who had recovered from COVID-19. The specimen sequenced was PBMCs or T cells enriched from blood (not recorded which). The rearrangement joins TRBV7-9 to TRBJ2-4; D is perhaps TRBD2 (5 bases). The CDR3 region is CASSPGGGNIQYF. In DNA form, the CDR3 reads TGTGCCAGCAGCCCCGGAGGCGGAAACATTCAGTACTTC.